Detailed here is one T cell receptor beta chain. As yet, its antigen is unknown. This specimen comes from a study of cytomegalovirus exposure and HLA in healthy donors. The study ran its PCR with 60 Vbeta and 13 Jbeta primers. The method was immunoSEQ multiplex PCR; TCRdb's version includes in-frame clones alone and lacks a portion of them. The sample consists of 180,000 or so clones, 75% to 90% of them appearing once. Findings and caveats of the study: The study had only CMV serostatus as immune exposure information. TCR beta V segments were, for the most part, productive about 87% or about 30% of the time in an earlier analysis.

Trimming took 4 bases from V and 1 from J; bases not matched to a gene: 4. CDR1 is MNHEY and CDR2 is SVGAGI in the germline V gene. The length of the CDR3 is 15 residues. The source material was PBMCs. The origin of this receptor is a woman in her twenties or thirties in good health and CMV-seronegative. The V gene is TRBV6-5, the J gene TRBJ2-7; 10 bases align to TRBD1. CDR3 sequence reads: CASSSPGQGSYEQYF. In DNA, the CDR3 is TGTGCCAGCAGTTCTCCGGGACAGGGGTCCTACGAGCAGTACTTC.